This T cell receptor (beta chain) was found in a study of cytomegalovirus exposure and HLA in healthy donors. Sequencing was performed with immunoSEQ multiplex PCR; in TCRdb, only in-frame clones are kept and a portion is missing. Found here are about 110,000 clones, about nine tenths of them singletons; the top ten hold 2% to 2.5%. V was pared by 0 bases and J by 10 bases, with 14 bases between. CDR1 SGDLS and CDR2 YYNGEE come from the germline V gene. This CDR3 has 14 amino acids. The TCR originated in a woman under 30 in good health and CMV-seronegative. The gene calls are TRBV9 and TRBJ1-5; D is ambiguous. Material for sequencing was PBMCs. CDR3 amino acids: CASSVGGTEHPQHF. CDR3 nucleotide sequence: TGTGCCAGCAGCGTAGGCGGCACCGAGCACCCCCAGCATTTT.